The 26 T cell receptor beta chains reported below all come from one sample, sequenced in a study of cytomegalovirus exposure and HLA in healthy donors. Use of 60 Vbeta and 13 Jbeta primers characterized the PCR. Generated by immunoSEQ multiplex PCR, the TCRdb table keeps only in-frame clones and is missing some. This sample contains some 62,000 clones. Input material: PBMCs. These receptors all come from a man aged 25 to 40 in good health and CMV-seropositive.

The genes are TRBV4-2 and TRBJ1-2, with a tentative D call TRBD1 (5 bases). V was cut by 0 bases and J by 4 bases, with 9 bases left in between. CDR3 size: 14 residues. Germline V lookup: CDR1 LGHNA, CDR2 YNFKEQ. CDR3 in DNA: TGTGCCAGCAGCCAAGATCAGGGACTCTATGGCTACACCTTC. Translating gives CASSQDQGLYGYTF.

The chain recombines TRBV30 with TRBJ1-5; possibly TRBD1 for D (5 bases). Germline V gene sequence: CDR1 GTSNPN, CDR2 SVGIG (reference sequence). Trimming shortened V by 1 base and J by 5 bases, and 9 bases separated the two germline ends. The CDR3 runs 13 residues. CDR3 sequence: CAWSGSGDQPQHF. DNA for the CDR3: TGTGCCTGGAGTGGGTCGGGGGATCAGCCCCAGCATTTT.

Regarding this clone: Germline and junction disagree at one end, which may indicate a read error. The chain recombines TRBV6-1 with TRBJ2-6; 11 nucleotides align to TRBD1. CDR3 length: 12 residues. Per the germline V gene, CDR1 is MNHNS and CDR2 is SASEGT. CDR3 nucleotide sequence: TGTGCCAGCAGTGTTGGGGACAGGGGGGTATCTTTC. Its protein is CASSVGDRGVSF.

Concerning this clone itself: The germline gene is not matched at one end of the junction; a read error may be the cause. The chain has TRBV7-7 and TRBJ2-3; 15 positions match TRBD2. The CDR3 is 18 amino acids. Germline loops: CDR1 SSHAT, CDR2 FNYEAQ (reference sequence). The CDR3 loop reads CASSPRTSGRDGTDTQYF. The DNA for the CDR3 is TGTGCTAGCAGCCCCCGGACTAGCGGGAGGGATGGCACAGATACGCAGTATTTT.

V gene TRBV4-1 combines with J gene TRBJ2-6; the match to TRBD1 covers 9 bases. The CDR3 covers 16 residues. Looked up from germline, CDR1 is MGHRA and CDR2 is YSYEKL. Losses at the gene ends were 4 bases for V and 4 bases for J; bases not matched to a gene: 5. The CDR3 loop reads CASSLGDRAGANVLTF. The CDR3 coding sequence is TGCGCCAGCAGCCTAGGGGACAGGGCCGGGGCCAACGTCCTGACTTTC.

The chain joins TRBV4-1 to TRBJ1-5; no reliable D call. The germline CDR1 and CDR2 sequences are MGHRA and YSYEKL. With 1 base removed from V and 1 base from J, the gap between germline ends came to 8 bases. The CDR3 consists of 15 residues. The CDR3 reads CASSQAPSSNQPQHF. As DNA, the CDR3 is TGCGCCAGCAGCCAAGCCCCATCCAGCAATCAGCCCCAGCATTTT.

The CDR3 DNA reads as TGCGCCAGCAGCCAAGCGGGGGGGGATACGCAGTATTTT. Translated: CASSQAGGDTQYF. The chain employs TRBV4-1 and TRBJ2-3, with TRBD2 matching over 8 bases. The CDR3 sequence is 13 residues long. Germline V gives CDR1 MGHRA, CDR2 YSYEKL. V dropped 1 base and J dropped 6; count of bases not matched to a gene: 0.

The chain couples TRBV7-9 to TRBJ2-1; 7 bases fit TRBD1. The CDR3 consists of 13 residues. Germline V gene data show CDR1 as SEHNR and CDR2 as FQNEAQ (reference sequence). Unmatched junction bases numbered 4, after V lost 3 bases and J lost 8 bases. In DNA, the CDR3 is TGTGCCAGCAGCTTCGGGACAGTGGATGAGCAGTTCTTC. Protein product: CASSFGTVDEQFF.

CDR3 sequence: CASSYAGGRSYEQYF. The CDR3 coding sequence is TGTGCCAGCAGTTATGCCGGGGGGCGCTCCTACGAGCAGTACTTC. This chain joins TRBV6-5 and TRBJ2-7, with D possibly TRBD2 on 7 matching bases. V was cut by 3 bases and J by 0 bases, with 12 bases left in between. Germline-derived CDR1 and CDR2 are MNHEY and SVGAGI. The CDR3 totals 15 residues.

The rearrangement joins TRBV4-1 to TRBJ2-1; TRBD2 might be the D (6 bases). The germline gives CDR1 MGHRA, CDR2 YSYEKL. V shed 5 bases and J shed 4 bases, with 15 bases lying between them. This CDR3 contains 15 residues. The CDR3 is CASSDGGLGYNEQFF. The CDR3, as DNA: TGCGCCAGCAGCGACGGAGGGTTAGGGTACAATGAGCAGTTCTTC.

The chain has TRBV30 and TRBJ2-5; 7 positions match TRBD2. The CDR3 runs 14 residues. Germline CDR1 reads GTSNPN; CDR2 reads SVGIG (reference sequence). V dropped 4 bases and J dropped 9; count of bases not matched to a gene: 14. CDR3 sequence reads: CAWIASGMAGAQYF. For the CDR3, the DNA is TGTGCCTGGATAGCCAGCGGGATGGCGGGGGCCCAGTACTTC.

The chain is built from TRBV9 and TRBJ2-1; TRBD1 might be the D (6 bases). Trimming shortened V by 6 bases and J by 1 base, and 11 bases separated the two germline ends. Germline values: CDR1 SGDLS, CDR2 YYNGEE. This CDR3 contains 14 residues. The CDR3 here is CASTPTGSYNEQFF. As DNA, the CDR3 is TGTGCCAGCACCCCTACAGGGTCCTACAATGAGCAGTTCTTC.

V gene TRBV30 combines with J gene TRBJ1-1; possibly TRBD1 for D (5 bases). Trimming shortened V by 5 bases and J by 4 bases, and 14 bases separated the two germline ends. Germline CDR1 GTSNPN, CDR2 SVGIG (reference sequence). This CDR3 contains 13 residues. The CDR3 loop reads CAWSEGAGTEAFF. Here the CDR3 DNA reads TGTGCCTGGTCGGAAGGGGCTGGCACTGAAGCTTTCTTT.

On this clone itself: The same CDR3 is also encoded by other DNA sequences in this sample. This chain links TRBV7-9 with TRBJ2-2; a possible D gene is TRBD2 (6 bases). The CDR3 covers 14 residues. Germline V CDR1 and CDR2: SEHNR, FQNEAQ (reference sequence). The ends were cut back, 0 bases at V and 5 bases at J, with 7 bases in the middle. The CDR3 spells CASSLAGGTGELFF. The CDR3 region has the DNA TGTGCCAGCAGCTTAGCAGGAGGGACCGGGGAGCTGTTTTTT.

V gene TRBV4-1 combines with J gene TRBJ2-1; no definite D call. Between the trimmed V and J ends, which lost 1 base and 11 bases, there was a span of 6 bases. CDR1 and CDR2 (germline): MGHRA, YSYEKL. This CDR3 contains 11 residues. The CDR3 coding sequence is TGCGCCAGCAGCCAAGGAGGTCAGCAGTTCTTC. Translating it yields CASSQGGQQFF.

V and J are TRBV27 and TRBJ2-2, with D perhaps TRBD1 (5 bases). The ends were cut back, 5 bases at V and 0 bases at J, with 10 bases in the middle. CDR3 size: 15 residues. CDR1 and CDR2 from the germline V gene are MNHEY and SMNVEV (reference sequence). The chain's CDR3 is CASSIRASNTGELFF. For the CDR3, the DNA is TGTGCCAGCAGTATCAGGGCTTCGAACACCGGGGAGCTGTTTTTT.

The chain carries TRBV6-4 and TRBJ2-3, with 10 bases fitting TRBD2. The germline V gene has CDR1 MRHNA and CDR2 SNTAGT. V shed 3 bases and J 6 bases; nucleotides not matched to a gene: 6. This CDR3 contains 15 residues. CDR3 sequence: CASSESSGGPDTQYF. The CDR3, as DNA: TGTGCCAGCAGTGAATCTAGCGGGGGTCCTGATACGCAGTATTTT.

This chain connects TRBV27 to TRBJ2-5; 8 bases fit TRBD1. The J call is doubtful: the DNA matches TRBJ2-7 better. CDR3 length equals 14 residues. Per germline, CDR1 MNHEY and CDR2 SMNVEV (reference sequence). CDR3 region: CASSADRGNYEQYF. In DNA form, the CDR3 reads TGTGCCAGCAGTGCAGACAGGGGAAACTACGAGCAGTACTTC.

The V call is TRBV9, the J call TRBJ2-1; 7 nucleotides align to TRBD2. CDR3 length: 15 residues. The V segment lost 0 bases and the J segment 7 bases; nucleotides outside the gene matches: 7. CDR1 is SGDLS and CDR2 is YYNGEE in the germline V gene. The CDR3, as DNA: TGTGCCAGCAGCGTAGGATTGCGGGAGTGGAATGAGCAGTTCTTC. It encodes CASSVGLREWNEQFF.

V and J are TRBV5-6 and TRBJ1-5; tentative D call: TRBD1 (5 bases). The CDR3 contains 15 residues. CDR1 is SGHDT and CDR2 is YYEEEE in the germline V gene. V was shortened by 0 bases and J by 2 bases, with 9 bases between the two germline ends. CDR3 DNA: TGTGCCAGCAGCTTGGCCATGACAGGCAATCAGCCCCAGCATTTT. This codes for CASSLAMTGNQPQHF.

The rearrangement joins TRBV7-6 to TRBJ2-1; D possibly corresponds to TRBD1 (5 bases). CDR1 is SGHVS and CDR2 is FNYEAQ in the germline V gene. This CDR3 is 13 amino acids long. Trimming removed 6 bases from V and 5 bases from J, with 11 bases in between. CDR3 amino acids: CASSSGSDNEQFF. As DNA, the CDR3 is TGTGCCAGCAGTTCAGGGTCCGACAATGAGCAGTTCTTC.

The chain has TRBV7-9 and TRBJ2-7, with 7 bases identical to TRBD1. The germline V gene encodes CDR1 SEHNR and CDR2 FQNEAQ (reference sequence). The V segment lost 6 bases and the J segment 2 bases; nucleotides outside the gene matches: 7. The CDR3 length is 14 residues. The CDR3 loop is CASSPRDRAYEQYF. CDR3 nucleotides: TGTGCCAGCAGTCCCCGGGACAGAGCCTACGAGCAGTACTTC.

The chain couples TRBV5-4 to TRBJ2-7; D may be TRBD1 (5 bases). V was clipped by 5 bases and J by 9 bases, with 12 bases between them. There are 11 residues in the CDR3. The germline gives CDR1 SGHNT, CDR2 YYREEE (reference sequence). CDR3 protein: CASRTGRGQYF. The CDR3 DNA follows: TGTGCCAGCAGAACAGGTCGCGGGCAGTACTTC.

The chain combines TRBV7-2 with TRBJ2-1; TRBD2 agrees at 14 bases. The V and J ends lost 5 bases and 3 bases, in that order; junction bases with no gene match: 9. The CDR3 has 18 residues. Germline CDR1 SGHTA, CDR2 FQGNSA. The CDR3 nucleotides read TGTGCCAGCAGCCCCGGGACTAGCGGGAGATTGAGCTACAATGAGCAGTTCTTC. Translation: CASSPGTSGRLSYNEQFF.

A note on this clone: One junction end disagrees with the germline gene, perhaps due to a read error. The chain uses TRBV18 and TRBJ2-2; D remains unclear. Germline V gene lookup returns CDR1 KGHSH and CDR2 LQKENI. This CDR3 comprises 16 residues. This chain's CDR3 is CASAPPQRSGTGELFF. The CDR3 DNA reads as TGTGCCAGCGCACCACCGCAGAGGTCGGGCACCGGGGAGCTGTTTTTT. The entire variable domain, with the rest obtained from reference TRBV18 and TRBJ2-2, is as follows: NAGVMQNPRHLVRRRGQEARLRCSPMKGHSHVYWYRQLPEEGLKFMVYLQKENIIDESGMPKERFSAEFPKEGPSILRIQQVVRGDSAAYFCASAPPQRSGTGELFFGEGSRLTVL.

The V gene is TRBV5-6, the J gene TRBJ2-5; D unclear. The CDR3 has 14 residues. The germline V gene has CDR1 SGHDT and CDR2 YYEEEE. V was shortened by 2 bases and J by 2 bases, with 10 bases between the two germline ends. In DNA form, the CDR3 reads TGTGCCAGCAGCTTTTTCACAGATCAAGAGACCCAGTACTTC. Its protein product is CASSFFTDQETQYF.